The rows below give T cell receptor beta chains drawn from one sample of a study of blood T cell repertoires in COVID-19. This table comes from immunoSEQ multiplex PCR, and its TCRdb copy is limited to in-frame clones, with some not included. Of some 270,000 clones in the sample, around 89% were seen once. The specimen sequenced was peripheral blood. All receptors derive from a man aged 25 to 45 with acute or convalescent COVID-19. Both conserved end residues are part of each CDR3. Fields, in order: D gene, J gene, V gene, clone size, CDR3 protein, CDR3 DNA. D genes are given only for firm matches. Clone size, where shown, is once, few, many, or a class for clones that have expanded.

d_call: .
j_call: TRBJ1-2
v_call: TRBV2
clone_size: once
cdr3_aa: CASSGAGANYGYTF
cdr3_nt: TGTGCCAGCAGTGGAGCAGGGGCTAACTATGGCTACACCTTC

d_call: TRBD2
j_call: TRBJ2-3
v_call: TRBV30
clone_size: .
cdr3_aa: CAWSVPGGLAVGDTQYF
cdr3_nt: TGTGCCTGGAGTGTACCGGGCGGACTAGCGGTGGGAGATACGCAGTATTTT

d_call: TRBD1
j_call: TRBJ1-3
v_call: TRBV28
clone_size: .
cdr3_aa: CASSLVRQGNSGNTIYF
cdr3_nt: TGTGCCAGCAGTTTAGTCAGACAGGGGAACTCTGGAAACACCATATATTTT

d_call: .
j_call: TRBJ1-2
v_call: TRBV19
clone_size: .
cdr3_aa: CASSIRGDFYGYTF
cdr3_nt: TGTGCCAGTAGTATAAGGGGTGACTTCTATGGCTACACCTTC

d_call: TRBD1
j_call: TRBJ2-7
v_call: TRBV14
clone_size: .
cdr3_aa: CASSQDSDRDSLFSYEQYF
cdr3_nt: TGTGCCAGCAGCCAAGATAGTGACCGGGACAGCCTTTTCTCCTACGAGCAGTACTTC

d_call: .
j_call: TRBJ2-4
v_call: TRBV27
clone_size: .
cdr3_aa: CASSLSRVAKNIQYF
cdr3_nt: TGTGCCAGCAGTTTAAGTCGCGTAGCCAAAAACATTCAGTACTTC

d_call: TRBD2
j_call: TRBJ2-3
v_call: TRBV9
clone_size: once
cdr3_aa: CASNLAGGSTDTQYF
cdr3_nt: TGTGCCAGCAACCTAGCGGGGGGTAGCACAGATACGCAGTATTTT

d_call: TRBD1
j_call: TRBJ1-4
v_call: TRBV19
clone_size: .
cdr3_aa: CATKPDRPTNEKLFF
cdr3_nt: TGTGCCACCAAACCGGACAGGCCAACTAATGAAAAACTGTTTTTT

d_call: TRBD2
j_call: TRBJ2-3
v_call: TRBV5-1
clone_size: .
cdr3_aa: CASRYVAGLITDTQYF
cdr3_nt: TGCGCCAGCAGATATGTAGCGGGACTGATCACAGATACGCAGTATTTT

d_call: TRBD1
j_call: TRBJ1-1
v_call: TRBV7-2
clone_size: .
cdr3_aa: CASSPPGGWEAFF
cdr3_nt: TGTGCCAGCAGCCCCCCAGGGGGCTGGGAAGCTTTCTTT

d_call: .
j_call: TRBJ1-1
v_call: TRBV3-1/TRBV3-2
clone_size: .
cdr3_aa: CASSQGTAITEAFF
cdr3_nt: TGTGCCAGCAGCCAAGGGACTGCCATCACTGAAGCTTTCTTT

d_call: .
j_call: TRBJ1-1
v_call: TRBV11-2
clone_size: few
cdr3_aa: CASSPTLTDMNTEAFF
cdr3_nt: TGTGCCAGCAGCCCGACTTTGACAGACATGAACACTGAAGCTTTCTTT

d_call: .
j_call: TRBJ2-2
v_call: TRBV28
clone_size: .
cdr3_aa: CASSLRALSNTGELFF
cdr3_nt: TGTGCCAGCAGTTTGAGGGCCCTATCGAACACCGGGGAGCTGTTTTTT

d_call: TRBD2
j_call: TRBJ2-3
v_call: TRBV2
clone_size: .
cdr3_aa: CASSEIASGRAPANF
cdr3_nt: TGTGCCAGCAGTGAAATAGCTAGCGGGAGGGCCCCTGCAAATTTT

d_call: .
j_call: TRBJ2-7
v_call: TRBV15
clone_size: .
cdr3_aa: CATSQGPMYEQYF
cdr3_nt: TGTGCCACCTCTCAGGGTCCTATGTACGAGCAGTACTTC

d_call: .
j_call: TRBJ2-1
v_call: TRBV27
clone_size: .
cdr3_aa: CASSQTRESTHEQFF
cdr3_nt: TGTGCCAGCAGTCAGACCCGGGAATCCACCCATGAGCAGTTCTTC

d_call: .
j_call: TRBJ2-3
v_call: TRBV19
clone_size: .
cdr3_aa: CASSIGGGLDTDTQYF
cdr3_nt: TGTGCCAGTAGTATAGGGGGGGGCCTAGACACAGATACGCAGTATTTT

d_call: .
j_call: TRBJ2-2
v_call: TRBV28
clone_size: .
cdr3_aa: CASRLNTGELFF
cdr3_nt: TGTGCCAGCAGACTGAACACCGGGGAGCTGTTTTTT

d_call: .
j_call: TRBJ2-1
v_call: TRBV7-6
clone_size: .
cdr3_aa: CASIAQGGYSSYNEQFF
cdr3_nt: TGTGCCAGCATTGCGCAGGGGGGCTATAGCTCCTACAATGAGCAGTTCTTC

d_call: .
j_call: TRBJ1-5
v_call: TRBV30
clone_size: .
cdr3_aa: CAWSGTNNQPQHF
cdr3_nt: TGTGCCTGGAGTGGGACAAACAATCAGCCCCAGCATTTT

d_call: .
j_call: TRBJ1-1
v_call: TRBV19
clone_size: few
cdr3_aa: CASRPNRGSPPAFF
cdr3_nt: TGTGCCAGTAGGCCGAATCGGGGTTCACCACCAGCTTTCTTT

d_call: TRBD1
j_call: TRBJ2-3
v_call: TRBV12-3/TRBV12-4
clone_size: .
cdr3_aa: CASGTGWTDTQYF
cdr3_nt: TGTGCCAGCGGGACAGGGTGGACAGATACGCAGTATTTT

d_call: TRBD1
j_call: TRBJ2-7
v_call: TRBV3-1/TRBV3-2
clone_size: .
cdr3_aa: CASSQVTGAYEQYF
cdr3_nt: TGTGCCAGCAGCCAAGTAACAGGGGCCTACGAGCAGTACTTC

d_call: TRBD2
j_call: TRBJ2-4
v_call: TRBV6-5
clone_size: .
cdr3_aa: CASARLATKNIQYF
cdr3_nt: TGTGCCAGCGCAAGACTAGCCACCAAAAACATTCAGTACTTC

d_call: TRBD1
j_call: TRBJ2-1
v_call: TRBV9
clone_size: .
cdr3_aa: CASSHRTGYNEQFF
cdr3_nt: TGTGCCAGCAGCCACCGGACAGGGTACAATGAGCAGTTCTTC

d_call: TRBD1
j_call: TRBJ2-3
v_call: TRBV19
clone_size: .
cdr3_aa: CASSIRGQGGRDTQYF
cdr3_nt: TGTGCCAGTAGTATACGGGGACAGGGGGGAAGAGATACGCAGTATTTT

d_call: .
j_call: TRBJ1-2
v_call: TRBV5-1
clone_size: .
cdr3_aa: CASSLGQNYGYTF
cdr3_nt: TGCGCCAGCAGCTTGGGACAGAACTATGGCTACACCTTC

d_call: TRBD1
j_call: TRBJ1-6
v_call: TRBV28
clone_size: .
cdr3_aa: CASSLWGQGNSPLHF
cdr3_nt: TGTGCCAGCAGTTTATGGGGACAGGGTAATTCACCCCTCCACTTT

d_call: TRBD1
j_call: TRBJ2-3
v_call: TRBV7-9
clone_size: .
cdr3_aa: CASSFWTGGTDTQYF
cdr3_nt: TGTGCCAGCAGCTTCTGGACAGGGGGCACAGATACGCAGTATTTT

d_call: .
j_call: TRBJ2-2
v_call: TRBV5-1
clone_size: .
cdr3_aa: CASSLEAIGFGELFF
cdr3_nt: TGCGCCAGCAGCTTGGAAGCTATCGGGTTCGGGGAGCTGTTTTTT

d_call: TRBD1
j_call: TRBJ1-1
v_call: TRBV4-1
clone_size: .
cdr3_aa: CASSLDRANTEAFF
cdr3_nt: TGCGCCAGCAGCCTAGACAGGGCGAACACTGAAGCTTTCTTT

d_call: TRBD1
j_call: TRBJ1-6
v_call: TRBV27
clone_size: once
cdr3_aa: CASRPTGFNSPLHF
cdr3_nt: TGTGCCAGCAGGCCGACAGGGTTTAATTCACCCCTCCACTTT

d_call: TRBD2
j_call: TRBJ2-5
v_call: TRBV5-1
clone_size: once
cdr3_aa: CASSLVVSGVETQYF
cdr3_nt: TGCGCCAGCAGCTTGGTGGTTAGCGGGGTAGAGACCCAGTACTTC

d_call: .
j_call: TRBJ2-3
v_call: TRBV30
clone_size: .
cdr3_aa: CAWSVLDYRTVPTDTQYF
cdr3_nt: TGTGCCTGGAGTGTACTGGACTACCGAACGGTCCCCACAGATACGCAGTATTTT

d_call: .
j_call: TRBJ2-7
v_call: TRBV11-3
clone_size: once
cdr3_aa: CASSPLPHLSYEQYF
cdr3_nt: TGTGCCAGCAGCCCCCTACCCCACCTTTCCTACGAGCAGTACTTC

d_call: TRBD1
j_call: TRBJ2-5
v_call: TRBV5-1
clone_size: .
cdr3_aa: CASSFSGQWQWETQYF
cdr3_nt: TGCGCCAGCAGTTTTTCGGGACAGTGGCAGTGGGAGACCCAGTACTTC

d_call: .
j_call: TRBJ1-2
v_call: TRBV28
clone_size: .
cdr3_aa: CASSRRGQTFTNYGYTF
cdr3_nt: TGTGCCAGCAGCCGCCGGGGACAAACCTTTACCAACTATGGCTACACCTTC

d_call: .
j_call: TRBJ1-1
v_call: TRBV11-3
clone_size: .
cdr3_aa: CASSLGGYGSMNTEAFF
cdr3_nt: TGTGCCAGCAGCTTAGGTGGATACGGGAGTATGAACACTGAAGCTTTCTTT

d_call: TRBD1
j_call: TRBJ1-2
v_call: TRBV2
clone_size: .
cdr3_aa: CASSGPGQGLQLIYGYTF
cdr3_nt: TGTGCCAGCAGTGGCCCGGGACAGGGCTTGCAATTGATCTATGGCTACACCTTC

d_call: .
j_call: TRBJ1-3
v_call: TRBV28
clone_size: .
cdr3_aa: CASSLWAVVGRSGNTIYF
cdr3_nt: TGTGCCAGCAGTTTATGGGCCGTGGTGGGGCGGAGTGGAAACACCATATATTTT

d_call: .
j_call: TRBJ2-2
v_call: TRBV29-1
clone_size: .
cdr3_aa: CSGGRGVGGNTGELFF
cdr3_nt: TGCAGCGGGGGTCGGGGTGTAGGCGGGAACACCGGGGAGCTGTTTTTT

d_call: .
j_call: TRBJ2-5
v_call: TRBV20-1
clone_size: once
cdr3_aa: CSASVVADFQQETQYF
cdr3_nt: TGCAGTGCTAGTGTGGTAGCGGACTTCCAACAAGAGACCCAGTACTTC

d_call: TRBD1
j_call: TRBJ1-2
v_call: TRBV3-1/TRBV3-2
clone_size: .
cdr3_aa: CASSLRDSLTGYTF
cdr3_nt: TGTGCCAGCAGCCTCAGGGACAGTCTCACCGGCTACACCTTC

d_call: .
j_call: TRBJ2-7
v_call: TRBV7-2
clone_size: .
cdr3_aa: CASSLGGHYEQYF
cdr3_nt: TGTGCCAGCAGCTTAGGTGGGCACTACGAGCAGTACTTC

d_call: TRBD1
j_call: TRBJ1-2
v_call: TRBV7-2
clone_size: .
cdr3_aa: CASSKRTGDGYTF
cdr3_nt: TGTGCCAGCAGCAAAAGGACAGGGGATGGCTACACCTTC

d_call: .
j_call: TRBJ2-1
v_call: TRBV7-3
clone_size: few
cdr3_aa: CASSLNPGASEQFF
cdr3_nt: TGTGCCAGCAGCTTAAATCCTGGGGCAAGTGAGCAGTTCTTC

d_call: TRBD2
j_call: TRBJ2-3
v_call: TRBV9
clone_size: .
cdr3_aa: CASSGGTSGSYTQYF
cdr3_nt: TGTGCCAGCAGCGGCGGGACTAGCGGGAGTTATACGCAGTATTTT

d_call: TRBD2
j_call: TRBJ2-3
v_call: TRBV4-2
clone_size: .
cdr3_aa: CASSQVSGSSGRADTQYF
cdr3_nt: TGTGCCAGCAGCCAAGTTTCGGGATCTAGCGGGAGGGCAGATACGCAGTATTTT

d_call: .
j_call: TRBJ2-5
v_call: TRBV30
clone_size: .
cdr3_aa: CAWSEKAASKETQYF
cdr3_nt: TGTGCCTGGAGCGAAAAAGCGGCCTCTAAAGAGACCCAGTACTTC